The 6 T cell receptor beta chains in this list originate from one sample, sequenced in a study of OX40 agonist ivuxolimab in advanced cancers. TCRdb's table, derived via immunoSEQ multiplex PCR, lists solely in-frame clones and lacks some. The sample lists about 130,000 clones, approximately 90% occurring once. The input for sequencing was CD4+ or CD8+ T cells sorted from blood, taken in a trial of the OX40 agonist ivuxolimab. Receptors were obtained from an adult with an advanced solid tumor such as melanoma, head and neck, liver or kidney cancer.

The chain uses TRBV6-5 and TRBJ1-5, with D uncertain. Germline CDR1 reads MNHEY; CDR2 reads SVGAGI. The V end lost 4 bases, the J end lost 7 bases, and 11 bases lay between the germline ends. The CDR3 loop spans 13 amino acids. The chain's CDR3 is CASSFPGGQPQHF. The CDR3 DNA sequence: TGTGCCAGCAGTTTCCCGGGCGGACAGCCCCAGCATTTT.

The rearrangement joins TRBV27 to TRBJ1-2; 8 bases are a match to TRBD1. The germline CDR1 and CDR2 sequences are MNHEY and SMNVEV (reference sequence). Trimming took 5 bases from V and 6 from J; bases not matched to a gene: 11. This CDR3 has 15 residues. The CDR3 DNA follows: TGTGCCAGCAGTCCCCAACAGGGGGGAGTCGATGGCTACACCTTC. Amino acids: CASSPQQGGVDGYTF.

The chain joins TRBV5-1 to TRBJ1-4; the match to TRBD1 covers 10 bases. Looked up from germline, CDR1 is SGHRS and CDR2 is YFSETQ. This CDR3 region has 15 residues. With V trimmed by 4 bases and J by 10 bases, 10 bases remained unmatched. CDR3 sequence: CASSQGERTGGKLFF. CDR3 nucleotides: TGCGCCAGCAGCCAGGGCGAGAGGACAGGGGGAAAACTGTTTTTT.

The gene calls are TRBV18 and TRBJ1-4, with a weak D call TRBD1 (6 bases). V lost 0 bases to trimming and J lost 8 bases, with 13 bases between them. Germline V gene data show CDR1 as KGHSH and CDR2 as LQKENI. The CDR3 runs to 15 residues. The CDR3 DNA follows: TGTGCCAGCTCACCACCGAGGGGGGCGACGGAAAAACTGTTTTTT. This sequence encodes CASSPPRGATEKLFF.

V is TRBV28 and J is TRBJ2-7; D is undetermined. V was pared by 5 bases and J by 7 bases, with 15 bases between. Germline CDR1 is MDHEN and CDR2 is SYDVKM. This CDR3 is 13 amino acids long. The chain's CDR3 is CASSPRTRWEQYF. CDR3 sequence (DNA): TGTGCCAGCAGTCCGCGGACGCGTTGGGAGCAGTACTTC.

The chain is built from TRBV5-1 and TRBJ2-5; no firm D call. TRBJ2-7 explains the end of the DNA better; the J call may be wrong. Germline V gene sequence: CDR1 SGHRS, CDR2 YFSETQ. The CDR3 is 16 residues long. As DNA, the CDR3 is TGCGCCAGCAGCTTGGTACGCCCTTTGGGCTCCTACGAGCAGTACTTC. It translates to CASSLVRPLGSYEQYF.